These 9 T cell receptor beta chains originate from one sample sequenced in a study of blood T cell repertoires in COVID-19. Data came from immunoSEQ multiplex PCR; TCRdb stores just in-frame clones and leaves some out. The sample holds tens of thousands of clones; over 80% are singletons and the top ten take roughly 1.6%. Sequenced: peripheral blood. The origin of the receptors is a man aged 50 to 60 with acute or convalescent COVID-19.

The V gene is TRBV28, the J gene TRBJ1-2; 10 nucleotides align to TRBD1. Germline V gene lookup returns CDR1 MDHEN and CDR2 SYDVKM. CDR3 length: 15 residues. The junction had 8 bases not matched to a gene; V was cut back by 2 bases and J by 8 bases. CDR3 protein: CASSLGGQGGNGYTF. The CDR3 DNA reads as TGTGCCAGCAGTTTAGGCGGACAGGGGGGGAACGGCTACACCTTC.

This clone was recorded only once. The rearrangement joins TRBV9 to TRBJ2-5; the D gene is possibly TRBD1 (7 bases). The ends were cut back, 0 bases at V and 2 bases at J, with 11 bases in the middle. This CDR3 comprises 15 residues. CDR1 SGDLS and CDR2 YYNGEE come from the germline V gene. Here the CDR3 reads CASSVGSGGQETQYF. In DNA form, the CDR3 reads TGTGCCAGCAGCGTAGGGTCAGGGGGGCAAGAGACCCAGTACTTC.

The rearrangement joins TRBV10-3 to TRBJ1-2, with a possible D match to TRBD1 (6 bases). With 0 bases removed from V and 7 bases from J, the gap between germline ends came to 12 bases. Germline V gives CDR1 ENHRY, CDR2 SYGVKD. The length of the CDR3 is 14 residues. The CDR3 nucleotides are TGTGCCATCAGTGAGTCACGGGCAGGGGCTGGCTACACCTTC. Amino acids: CAISESRAGAGYTF.

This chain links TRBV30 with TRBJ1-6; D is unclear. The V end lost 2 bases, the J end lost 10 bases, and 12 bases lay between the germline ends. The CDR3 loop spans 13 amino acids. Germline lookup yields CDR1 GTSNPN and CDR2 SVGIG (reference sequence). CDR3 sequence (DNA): TGTGCCTGGAGTAGCAGGTTCGCGTCACCCCTCCACTTT. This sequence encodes CAWSSRFASPLHF.

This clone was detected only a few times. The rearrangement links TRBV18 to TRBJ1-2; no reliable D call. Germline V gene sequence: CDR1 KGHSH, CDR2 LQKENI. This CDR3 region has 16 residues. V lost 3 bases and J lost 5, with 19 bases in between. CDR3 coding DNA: TGTGCCAGCTCACCGGGCGTGGAACTTCCGCTTTATGGCTACACCTTC. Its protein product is CASSPGVELPLYGYTF.

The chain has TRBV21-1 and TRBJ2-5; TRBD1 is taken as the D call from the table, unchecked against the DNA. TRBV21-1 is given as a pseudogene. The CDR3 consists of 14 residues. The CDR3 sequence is CASSKVGRVRAQYF. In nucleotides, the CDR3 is TGTGCCAGCAGCAAAGTAGGCAGGGTGAGAGCCCAGTACTTC.

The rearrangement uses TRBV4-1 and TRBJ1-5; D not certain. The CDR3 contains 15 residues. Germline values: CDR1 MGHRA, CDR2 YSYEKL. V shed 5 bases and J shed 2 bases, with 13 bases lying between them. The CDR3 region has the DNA TGCGCCAGCAGCGCGCGGGTGAGCGGCAATCAGCCCCAGCATTTT. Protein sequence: CASSARVSGNQPQHF.

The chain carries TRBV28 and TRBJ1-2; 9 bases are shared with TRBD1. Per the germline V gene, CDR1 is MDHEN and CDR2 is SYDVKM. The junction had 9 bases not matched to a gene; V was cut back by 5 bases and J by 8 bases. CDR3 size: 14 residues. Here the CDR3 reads CASSTPGQGYGYTF. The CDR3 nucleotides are TGTGCCAGCAGTACCCCGGGACAGGGATACGGCTACACCTTC.

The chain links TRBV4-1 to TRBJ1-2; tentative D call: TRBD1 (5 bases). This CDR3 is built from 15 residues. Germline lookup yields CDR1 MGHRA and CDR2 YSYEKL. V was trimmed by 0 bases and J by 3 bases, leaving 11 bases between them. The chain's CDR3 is CASSQEPTTDYGYTF. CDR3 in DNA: TGCGCCAGCAGCCAAGAACCCACGACAGACTATGGCTACACCTTC.